The following is a TCR beta chain sequence with its context. CDR3 size: 13 residues. V was shortened by 6 bases and J by 5 bases, with 13 bases between the two germline ends. The germline V gene encodes CDR1 MGHRA and CDR2 YSYEKL. This sample was included in a study of blood T cell repertoires in COVID-19. The repertoire was sequenced with immunoSEQ multiplex PCR; TCRdb's copy has only in-frame clones and lacks some. The sample lists approximately 31,000 clones, about 90% seen once, with approximately 15% in the top ten. Specimen: peripheral blood. This clonotype was sampled from a human donor with active COVID-19. The donor label of this sample is uncertain. The chain has TRBV4-1 and TRBJ1-1; D may be TRBD1 (6 bases). Here the CDR3 DNA reads TGCGCCAGCAGGAGGGGGTTGTCGACTGAAGCTTTCTTT. Protein product: CASRRGLSTEAFF.